A single sample is the source of the 14 T cell receptor beta chains below, sequenced in a study of T-cell reconstitution after alpha-beta-depleted transplantation in children. It was with unique molecular identifiers that the TCRbeta library was prepared. TCRdb re-analysed the PCR reads in MiXCR, keeping a single row per CDR3 protein. Among about 310,000 distinct CDR3 sequences listed, roughly 25% were seen once. Specimen: PBMCs, mostly from graft donor cells, collected 180 days after TCRalphabeta/CD19-depleted stem cell transplant. These TCRs come from a male patient between 10 and 17 years old who had a stem cell transplant for acute lymphoblastic leukemia, so the T cells may come from the graft donor.

This clonotype has only a few counts. The CDR3 region is CASSLWGLIAFF. CDR3 nucleotides: TGTGCCAGCAGTTTATGGGGTCTGATAGCTTTCTTT. This chain connects TRBV12-3 or TRBV12-4 to TRBJ1-1; D gene ambiguous. This CDR3 comprises 12 residues. V was shortened by 2 bases and J by 10 bases, with 11 bases between the two germline ends.

Here the CDR3 DNA reads TGTGCCAGCAGCTTAGAAACGTCTAGCACAGATACGCAGTATTTT. It specifies CASSLETSSTDTQYF. The V and J genes are TRBV7-9 and TRBJ2-3; no firm D call. Germline CDR1 reads SEHNR; CDR2 reads FQNEAQ (reference sequence). The V gene lost 1 base and the J gene lost 0 bases, with 8 bases spanning the gap. The CDR3 runs to 15 residues.

At least ten counts were recorded for this clonotype. V and J are TRBV7-3 and TRBJ2-3; no clear D. Germline V CDR1 and CDR2: SGHTA, FQGTGA. V lost 4 bases to trimming and J lost 3 bases, with 11 bases between them. The CDR3 contains 14 residues. The CDR3 DNA reads as TGTGCCAGCAGCTCCCTGCTACTTACAGATACGCAGTATTTT. This codes for CASSSLLLTDTQYF.

This chain uses TRBV10-3 with TRBJ1-1, with a possible D match to TRBD1 (5 bases). The CDR3 length is 17 residues. Germline V gives CDR1 ENHRY, CDR2 SYGVKD. V gave up 0 bases and J gave up 6 bases, with 20 bases separating them. The CDR3 is CAISESKRVGRDPEAFF. CDR3 in DNA: TGTGCCATCAGTGAGTCAAAGAGGGTGGGTAGGGACCCTGAAGCTTTCTTT.

This clonotype was recorded many times. The gene calls are TRBV12-3 or TRBV12-4 and TRBJ2-5, with 7 bases identical to TRBD1. This CDR3 is built from 14 residues. V shed 8 bases and J 6 bases; nucleotides not matched to a gene: 12. CDR3 nucleotide sequence: TGTGCCAGCGGTAACAGGGGCAGGGGCCAGACCCAGTACTTC. As protein: CASGNRGRGQTQYF.

In this sample, this clonotype turned up many times. The rearrangement uses TRBV12-3 or TRBV12-4 and TRBJ1-4, with 7 bases lining up with TRBD1. The CDR3 is made up of 16 amino acids. V gave up 0 bases and J gave up 1 base; unmatched junction bases: 2. For the CDR3, the DNA is TGTGCCAGCAGTTTAGCGGGACAGCAAACTAATGAAAAACTGTTTTTT. Its protein product is CASSLAGQQTNEKLFF.

This clonotype was seen more than once but under ten times. This chain links TRBV20-1 with TRBJ2-5, with 10 bases aligning to TRBD2. There are 14 residues in the CDR3. The trim removed 5 bases at V and 7 bases at J, leaving 10 bases unmatched. The germline CDR1 and CDR2 sequences are DFQATT and SNEGSKA (reference sequence). In DNA, the CDR3 is TGCAGTGCTCCCCGTAGCGGGAGGACTTTGACCCAGTACTTC. Protein sequence: CSAPRSGRTLTQYF.

V gene TRBV13 combines with J gene TRBJ1-5; D might be TRBD1 (5 bases). V dropped 5 bases and J dropped 2 bases, with 10 bases sitting between them. Per the germline V gene, CDR1 is PRHDT and CDR2 is FYEKMQ (reference sequence). This CDR3 is 14 amino acids long. In DNA, the CDR3 is TGTGCCAGCAGCAAGAGGGGCGGCAATCAGCCCCAGCATTTT. Amino acid sequence: CASSKRGGNQPQHF.

The CDR3 loop reads CAISVGSGPYNEQFF. The CDR3, as DNA: TGTGCCATCAGTGTGGGTTCTGGTCCTTACAATGAGCAGTTCTTC. This sequence joins TRBV10-3 and TRBJ2-1; D call uncertain. Germline lookup yields CDR1 ENHRY and CDR2 SYGVKD. V gave up 4 bases and J gave up 4 bases, with 14 bases separating them. The CDR3 sequence is 15 residues long.

The chain has TRBV5-1 and TRBJ2-3, with TRBD2 identical over 11 bases. From germline, CDR1 is SGHRS and CDR2 YFSETQ. This CDR3 contains 21 residues. V lost 1 base to trimming and J lost 0 bases; unmatched junction nucleotides: 16. For the CDR3, the DNA is TGCGCCAGCAGCTTGCCAGGGACCTTAGCGGGAGGGCCAAGAAGCACAGATACGCAGTATTTT. Encoded protein: CASSLPGTLAGGPRSTDTQYF.

The V gene is TRBV15, the J gene TRBJ2-7; maybe TRBD1 (7 bases). Germline CDR1 LNHNV, CDR2 YYDKDF (reference sequence). V lost 1 base and J lost 2, with 15 bases in between. This CDR3 is 16 amino acids long. The CDR3 region is CATSRVRSGGTYEQYF. CDR3 nucleotide sequence: TGTGCCACCAGCAGAGTAAGGTCAGGGGGGACCTACGAGCAGTACTTC.

This clonotype occurred a few times. This sequence joins TRBV5-1 and TRBJ2-1, with D possibly being TRBD2 (5 bases). Deletions cut 5 bases from V and 5 bases from J, with 14 bases between. Germline V gene data show CDR1 as SGHRS and CDR2 as YFSETQ. The CDR3 is made up of 14 amino acids. The DNA of the CDR3 is TGCGCCAGCAGGCCTAACGGGGTAGACAATGAGCAGTTCTTC. Amino acid sequence: CASRPNGVDNEQFF.

J is TRBJ1-6 and V is TRBV5-1; the match to TRBD1 covers 7 bases. Unmatched junction bases numbered 15, after V lost 4 bases and J lost 8 bases. This CDR3 comprises 17 residues. The germline V gene has CDR1 SGHRS and CDR2 YFSETQ. Written as DNA, the CDR3 is TGCGCCAGCAGCATACCGCGGCATACAGGGGAGGATTCACCCCTCCACTTT. Translation gives CASSIPRHTGEDSPLHF. The whole variable domain, filled in from reference TRBV5-1 and TRBJ1-6, reads KAGVTQTPRYLIKTRGQQVTLSCSPISGHRSVSWYQQTPGQGLQFLFEYFSETQRNKGNFPGRFSGRQFSNSRSEMNVSTLELGDSALYLCASSIPRHTGEDSPLHFGNGTRLTVT.

The chain recombines TRBV20-1 with TRBJ1-2; possible D gene TRBD1, 5 bases. The CDR3 runs 13 residues. Trimming removed 1 base at V and 8 bases at J, with 14 bases between. CDR1 is DFQATT and CDR2 is SNEGSKA in the germline V gene (reference sequence). CDR3: CSARGGWGEGYTF. The CDR3 nucleotides are TGCAGTGCTAGAGGGGGGTGGGGGGAAGGCTACACCTTC.